In its sample, the clone carrying this TCR beta chain was seen many times. Its antigen is as yet unknown. The time point here: blood at routine non-recurrence follow-up after resection. The data were obtained in a study of spatial heterogeneity in lung cancer. Study findings and constraints: Ubiquitous expanded tumor TCRs surfaced in blood more at resection than they did at follow-up.

Individual TCR cDNA molecules each bore their own unique molecular identifier. TCRdb itself ran the 5' RACE reads through MiXCR, one entry per CDR3 protein. This sample has about 36,000 distinct CDR3 sequences, with over 6.5% found just once. The V end was cut by 3 bases, the J end by 1 base, with 3 bases between. This CDR3 is built from 13 residues. Germline CDR1 and CDR2: MNHEY and SMNVEV (reference sequence). The sequencing here drew on PBMCs, taken at follow-up. This receptor was obtained from a male donor with early-stage non-small cell lung cancer. The chain combines TRBV27 with TRBJ2-2; D is ambiguous. CDR3 region: CASSFLNTGELFF. In nucleotides, the CDR3 is TGTGCCAGCAGTTTCCTGAACACCGGGGAGCTGTTTTTT.